One and the same sample provided the 14 T cell receptor beta chains below, sequenced in a study of blood T cell repertoires in COVID-19 (dated by TCRdb to about 2020). Libraries were built with the immunoSEQ multiplex PCR assay. TCRdb re-hosts the immuneACCESS table, in-frame sequences only. Its copies lack some clones; in the studies checked, an unresolved V gene accounts for under half of them, and the cause for the rest is not known. For this sample the table gives about 310,000 clones, of which roughly 90% were detected only once. The ten most abundant clones make up less than 3.5% of the sample. The sample taken for sequencing was peripheral blood. These receptors all stem from a woman aged 25 to 39 with COVID-19, enrolled during active disease.

The CDR3 DNA follows: TGTGCCAGCTCACCACGGCGGACTAGCGGGAACACCGGGGAGCTGTTTTTT. It specifies CASSPRRTSGNTGELFF. The chain recombines TRBV18 with TRBJ2-2; TRBD2 agrees at 10 bases. J gave up 1 base and V 1 base, and 3 bases lay outside the gene matches. The CDR3 runs to 17 residues. CDR1 KGHSH and CDR2 LQKENI come from the germline V gene.

The DNA of the CDR3 is TGTGCCAGTAGTTATCCCGAGAGTAATGAGCAGTTCTTC. Amino acids: CASSYPESNEQFF. This chain uses TRBV19 with TRBJ2-1; the D is unclear. Deletions cut 5 bases from V and 7 bases from J, with 12 bases between. From germline, CDR1 is LNHDA and CDR2 SQIVND (reference sequence). This CDR3 contains 13 residues.

The chain recombines TRBV29-1 with TRBJ2-7; weak D call: TRBD1 (6 bases). This CDR3 has 13 amino acids. Germline V gene lookup returns CDR1 SQVTM and CDR2 ANQGSEA. V lost 6 bases and J 2 bases, leaving 14 bases between the germline ends. The CDR3 here is CSVRQDSTYEQYF. Here the CDR3 DNA reads TGCAGCGTGCGACAGGACAGCACCTACGAGCAGTACTTC.

The chain combines TRBV20-1 with TRBJ1-2, with TRBD1 identical over 8 bases. Germline V gene lookup returns CDR1 DFQATT and CDR2 SNEGSKA (reference sequence). This CDR3 has 14 amino acids. V trimming: 3 bases; J trimming: 3 bases; junction bases outside the gene matches: 6. The CDR3 spells CSASSPTGDYGYTF. CDR3 coding DNA: TGCAGTGCTAGTAGCCCGACAGGGGACTATGGCTACACCTTC.

The chain carries TRBV11-2 and TRBJ2-2, with 7 bases fitting TRBD2. Germline trimming cut 0 bases from V and 7 bases from J; bases unmatched to any gene: 8. This CDR3 region has 16 residues. Germline lookup yields CDR1 SGHAT and CDR2 FQNNGV. CDR3 loop: CASSLDGGRSGGELFF. CDR3 coding DNA: TGTGCCAGCAGCTTAGACGGCGGGAGATCAGGCGGGGAGCTGTTTTTT. Together with reference TRBV11-2 and TRBJ2-2, the CDR3 gives the full variable domain: EAGVAQSPRYKIIEKRQSVAFWCNPISGHATLYWYQQILGQGPKLLIQFQNNGVVDDSQLPKDRFSAERLKGVDSTLKIQPAKLEDSAVYLCASSLDGGRSGGELFFGEGSRLTVL.

This sequence joins TRBV3-1 (or the pseudogene TRBV3-2) and TRBJ2-1; 8 bases line up with TRBD2. Germline V gene lookup returns CDR1 LGHDT and CDR2 YNNKEL (reference sequence). The CDR3 loop spans 21 amino acids. With 0 bases clipped from V and 1 base from J, the junction kept 17 bases outside the gene matches. The CDR3 DNA reads TGTGCCAGCAGCCAAGATCCGGGTTATGGTTCGGGAGGGGTTTCCTACAATGAGCAGTTCTTC. Protein: CASSQDPGYGSGGVSYNEQFF.

The V and J genes are TRBV6-5 and TRBJ2-4, with 7 positions matching TRBD1. The V segment lost 4 bases and the J segment 6 bases; nucleotides outside the gene matches: 6. This CDR3 contains 14 residues. Germline V CDR1 and CDR2: MNHEY, SVGAGI. CDR3 sequence reads: CASSLGGSGNIQYF. Here the CDR3 DNA reads TGTGCCAGCAGTTTAGGGGGCAGCGGAAACATTCAGTACTTC.

This clone was found a few times. This chain joins TRBV2 and TRBJ1-1; 9 nucleotides match TRBD1. The CDR3 runs to 14 residues. Germline trimming cut 4 bases from V and 7 bases from J; bases unmatched to any gene: 7. Germline V lookup: CDR1 SNHLY, CDR2 FYNNEI. The DNA of the CDR3 is TGTGCCAGCAGTGTCGGGACAGGGCCTGGTGAAGCTTTCTTT. It is translated as CASSVGTGPGEAFF.

The genes are TRBV28 and TRBJ2-1, with a possible D match to TRBD2 (6 bases). Germline V gene data show CDR1 as MDHEN and CDR2 as SYDVKM. This CDR3 is 12 amino acids long. Trimming cost V 6 bases and J 10 bases, with 13 bases left between them. The CDR3 DNA is TGTGCCAGCAGAGTCGCAGGGAGGGAGCAGTTCTTC. This gives the protein CASRVAGREQFF.

J is TRBJ2-5 and V is TRBV7-5; TRBD2, the D gene given by the table, was not confirmed from the DNA. TRBV7-5 is labeled a pseudogene. The length of the CDR3 is 15 residues. In nucleotides, the CDR3 is TGTGTCAGAATTTCGACTAGCGGGAGAGTTGAGACCCAGTACTTC. This sequence encodes CVRISTSGRVETQYF.

V usage is TRBV3-1 (or the pseudogene TRBV3-2) and J usage is TRBJ1-5; no firm D call. The length of the CDR3 is 17 residues. Trimming shortened V by 3 bases and J by 6 bases, and 21 bases separated the two germline ends. CDR1 is LGHDT, CDR2 YNNKEL, per germline (reference sequence). This CDR3 is CASSQGTRDRGSQPQHF. In DNA, the CDR3 is TGTGCCAGCAGCCAGGGTACGCGGGATCGCGGCAGTCAGCCCCAGCATTTT.

This clone was counted only a few times. This rearrangement joins TRBV20-1 to TRBJ1-2; 12 bases line up with TRBD1. Germline assignment: CDR1 DFQATT and CDR2 SNEGSKA (reference sequence). Unmatched junction bases numbered 8, after V lost 3 bases and J lost 3 bases. The CDR3 length is 16 residues. CDR3 loop: CSASGTGGAFYYGYTF. The DNA of the CDR3 is TGCAGTGCTAGTGGGACAGGGGGCGCCTTTTACTATGGCTACACCTTC.

The CDR3 nucleotides read TGTGCCAGCAGTTTGCGCGGCACAGATACGCAGTATTTT. Translation gives CASSLRGTDTQYF. V and J are TRBV27 and TRBJ2-3; no clear D gene. Germline V CDR1 and CDR2: MNHEY, SMNVEV (reference sequence). This CDR3 comprises 13 residues. Deletions cut 3 bases from V and 1 base from J, with 5 bases between.

The genes are TRBV15 and TRBJ1-4; a weak D match, TRBD1 (6 bases). V gave up 0 bases and J gave up 14 bases, with 16 bases separating them. Germline-derived CDR1 and CDR2 are LNHNV and YYDKDF (reference sequence). The CDR3 has 14 amino acids. This CDR3 is CATSRDSAGESLFF. Written as DNA, the CDR3 is TGTGCCACCAGCAGAGATTCCGCAGGGGAAAGTCTGTTTTTT.